Described below is a single T cell receptor (beta chain) sequence and its context. Its antigen is undetermined. The method was immunoSEQ multiplex PCR; TCRdb's version includes in-frame clones alone and lacks a portion of them. The sample has a few million clones; approximately 90% are singletons. The J segment lost 6 bases and the V segment lost 4 bases, leaving 4 bases of the junction unmatched. Germline V lookup: CDR1 KGHSH, CDR2 LQKENI. The length of the CDR3 is 13 residues. The data originate from a study of shared clonotypes between healthy human individuals. For the study at large: CD4 naive and memory got three plates each, CD8 naive two, CD8 memory one. Study observations and caveats: Sharing across four donors was highest in naive CD4 (roughly 5%) and lowest in memory CD8 (approximately 0.4%). Enrolling few donors narrowed the genetic and exposure-history diversity that was represented.

The chain recombines TRBV18 with TRBJ2-7, with TRBD2 matching over 9 bases. The specimen was naive CD4+ T cells sorted from blood. Subset indicated: CD45RA+ positively selected. This receptor was obtained from a man aged 18-30 years in good health. CDR3 sequence: CASSRLAEFEQYF. CDR3 nucleotides: TGTGCCAGCTCACGACTAGCGGAGTTCGAGCAGTACTTC. Filled out from reference TRBV18 and TRBJ2-7, the complete variable domain reads NAGVMQNPRHLVRRRGQEARLRCSPMKGHSHVYWYRQLPEEGLKFMVYLQKENIIDESGMPKERFSAEFPKEGPSILRIQQVVRGDSAAYFCASSRLAEFEQYFGPGTRLTVT.